What follows describes a single T cell receptor (beta chain). Antigen unknown. The second PCR ran roughly 7 to 12 cycles with a sample-barcoded 5' primer and J-beta primers. A template-switch adaptor containing 12 random nucleotides labeled each cDNA molecule. MiXCR was run by TCRdb on the 5' RACE reads, yielding one entry per CDR3 protein. The repertoire consists of 1.4 million to 1.5 million distinct CDR3 sequences, with 42% occurring once and the leading ten covering 7.9%. This entry comes from a study of blood T cells in healthy people across ages. Findings and caveats of the study: Any conclusive comparison of naive versus antigen-experienced cells was prevented by using unsorted PBMCs. The recorded TCR beta diversity per million T cells decreased in a roughly linear manner with age.

The ends were cut back, 4 bases at V and 4 bases at J, with 14 bases in the middle. Germline loops: CDR1 MNHNS, CDR2 SASEGT. The CDR3 runs 14 residues. Sample: blood. This receptor was obtained from a woman aged 18 to 35 in good health. V is TRBV6-1 and J is TRBJ2-7; no reliable D call. DNA for the CDR3: TGTGCCAGCAGTGTTAGGAGTGGCAGATACGAGCAGTACTTC. Translating gives CASSVRSGRYEQYF.